This TCR beta chain was retrieved from a study of early stage breast cancer tumors. In the study overall: ER+/PR+/HER2- status applied to about 75% of the 16 invasive breast tumors. Invasive lobular carcinomas made up four of 12 ER+/PR+/HER2- tumors.

Study results and caveats: Functional markers like CD4, CD8 and FOXP3 were missed in bulk sequencing. In about 90% of the 16 patients, blood comparison separated tumor from normal breast.

The CDR3 spans 17 residues. J was trimmed by 8 bases and V by 0 bases; bases with no gene match: 8. Germline assignment: CDR1 SGDLS and CDR2 YYNGEE. Using immunoSEQ multiplex PCR, the repertoire was profiled, and TCRdb retains in-frame clones only, with some absent. The sample shows about 72,000 clones, around four fifths of them seen only once. On this clone: The antigen is unknown.

The chain joins TRBV9 to TRBJ2-1; the match to TRBD2 covers 13 bases. The clonotype was recovered from a person in their sixties or seventies with breast cancer. The sequenced material came from blood. CDR3 in DNA: TGTGCCAGCAGCGTAGCACAGACTAGCGGGGGGATCGATGAGCAGTTCTTC. Encoded protein: CASSVAQTSGGIDEQFF.